The 25 T cell receptor beta chains listed next were all sequenced from one sample in a study of blood T cell repertoires in COVID-19. Using immunoSEQ multiplex PCR, the repertoire was profiled, and TCRdb retains in-frame clones only, with some absent. Here the sample spans more than 90,000 clones, about 85% being singletons. Sequencing used peripheral blood. These receptors all come from a woman aged 70 to 79 with active or convalescent COVID-19.

The table lists this clone with a count of one. The CDR3 sequence: CATSRTTGTGGTGELFF. The CDR3 region has the DNA TGTGCCACCAGCAGAACTACCGGGACAGGGGGGACCGGGGAGCTGTTTTTT. The chain joins TRBV15 to TRBJ2-2; the match to TRBD1 covers 11 bases. J lost 5 bases, V lost 2 bases, and 7 bases had no gene match. Germline lookup yields CDR1 LNHNV and CDR2 YYDKDF (reference sequence). The CDR3 spans 17 residues.

The rearrangement uses TRBV3-1 (or the pseudogene TRBV3-2) and TRBJ2-5; weak D call: TRBD2 (6 bases). Germline V gene lookup returns CDR1 LGHDT and CDR2 YNNKEL (reference sequence). CDR3 length equals 17 residues. With 2 bases removed from V and 4 bases from J, the gap between germline ends came to 20 bases. CDR3 bases: TGTGCCAGCAGCCAAAAGGGGAGGTGGGCGGGGCCAGAGACCCAGTACTTC. This translates into CASSQKGRWAGPETQYF.

This chain links TRBV11-3 with TRBJ1-1, with TRBD1 matching over 8 bases. This CDR3 comprises 13 residues. Trimming at V came to 2 bases and at J to 10 bases, leaving 6 bases not matched to a gene. Germline V gives CDR1 SGHNT, CDR2 YENEEA. The CDR3 bases are TGTGCCAGCAGCTTAACCGGGACAGGATCAGCTTTCTTT. Protein sequence: CASSLTGTGSAFF.

The gene calls are TRBV24-1 and TRBJ1-2, with no clear D. The V and J ends lost 4 bases and 8 bases respectively, with 7 bases between them. CDR1 is KGHDR and CDR2 is SFDVKD in the germline V gene. This CDR3 is built from 11 residues. As DNA, the CDR3 is TGTGCCACCAGTGACCGCGGGGGCTACACCTTC. This gives the protein CATSDRGGYTF.

This chain joins TRBV30 and TRBJ1-6, with D tentatively TRBD1 (6 bases). From germline, CDR1 is GTSNPN and CDR2 SVGIG (reference sequence). Trimming left V 4 bases short and J 7 bases short, with 17 bases between. The CDR3 covers 15 residues. CDR3 residues: CAWIRPTGPNSPLHF. The DNA for the CDR3 is TGTGCCTGGATCCGCCCGACAGGCCCGAATTCACCCCTCCACTTT. The full variable domain, rest sourced from reference TRBV30 and TRBJ1-6, is SQTIHQWPATLVQPVGSPLSLECTVEGTSNPNLYWYRQAAGRGLQLLFYSVGIGQISSEVPQNLSASRPQDRQFILSSKKLLLSDSGFYLCAWIRPTGPNSPLHFGNGTRLTVT.

The V and J genes are TRBV20-1 and TRBJ2-3; D is unclear. Germline CDR1 is DFQATT and CDR2 is SNEGSKA (reference sequence). This CDR3 region has 12 residues. Trimming left V 3 bases short and J 0 bases short, with 4 bases between. Here the CDR3 reads CSASTSTDTQYF. CDR3 bases: TGCAGTGCTAGTACTAGCACAGATACGCAGTATTTT.

The chain links TRBV7-8 to TRBJ2-7, with a possible D match to TRBD2 (6 bases). The CDR3 sequence is 15 residues long. V gave up 4 bases and J gave up 2 bases, with 15 bases separating them. Germline V gives CDR1 SGHVS, CDR2 FQNEAQ. CDR3 coding DNA: TGTGCCAGCAGCTCCCGGGGAGGCAGGACCTACGAGCAGTACTTC. Protein sequence: CASSSRGGRTYEQYF. The variable domain in full, completed from reference TRBV7-8 and TRBJ2-7, reads GAGVSQSPRYKVAKRGQDVALRCDPISGHVSLFWYQQALGQGPEFLTYFQNEAQLDKSGLPSDRFFAERPEGSVSTLKIQRTQQEDSAVYLCASSSRGGRTYEQYFGPGTRLTVT.

V usage is TRBV19 and J usage is TRBJ2-5; weak D call: TRBD2 (6 bases). Germline V lookup: CDR1 LNHDA, CDR2 SQIVND (reference sequence). The CDR3 is made up of 14 amino acids. The ends were cut back, 5 bases at V and 2 bases at J, with 12 bases in the middle. CDR3: CASSVVGGQETQYF. DNA of the CDR3: TGTGCCAGTAGTGTGGTGGGGGGACAAGAGACCCAGTACTTC.

This chain joins TRBV11-2 and TRBJ1-1; weak D call: TRBD1 (6 bases). The V gene lost 4 bases and the J gene lost 1 base, with 10 bases spanning the gap. The CDR3 totals 14 residues. Germline values: CDR1 SGHAT, CDR2 FQNNGV. This CDR3 is CASSSTDRNTEAFF. The CDR3, as DNA: TGTGCCAGCAGCTCGACGGACAGGAACACTGAAGCTTTCTTT.

V usage is TRBV10-2 and J usage is TRBJ1-5; D is perhaps TRBD1 (5 bases). The CDR3 runs to 15 residues. Germline CDR1 reads WSHSY; CDR2 reads SAAADI. Trimming pared 6 bases from V and 4 bases from J, leaving 16 bases between. CDR3 amino acids: CASSANLGGNQPQHF. The CDR3 bases are TGCGCCAGCAGCGCTAATTTGGGGGGAAATCAGCCCCAGCATTTT.

The chain uses TRBV19 and TRBJ2-7; 8 bases map to TRBD2. Trimming cost V 0 bases and J 2 bases; bases outside gene matches: 6. CDR1 LNHDA and CDR2 SQIVND come from the germline V gene (reference sequence). This CDR3 is 16 amino acids long. The CDR3 sequence: CASSIDPAGGPYEQYF. CDR3 bases: TGTGCCAGTAGTATAGATCCGGCGGGGGGTCCCTACGAGCAGTACTTC. Looking up the rest from reference TRBV19 and TRBJ2-7 gives the full variable domain: DGGITQSPKYLFRKEGQNVTLSCEQNLNHDAMYWYRQDPGQGLRLIYYSQIVNDFQKGDIAEGYSVSREKKESFPLTVTSAQKNPTAFYLCASSIDPAGGPYEQYFGPGTRLTVT.

The V gene is TRBV28, the J gene TRBJ2-7; 9 nucleotides match TRBD1. Germline assignment: CDR1 MDHEN and CDR2 SYDVKM. V shed 0 bases and J 3 bases; nucleotides not matched to a gene: 9. CDR3 length: 17 amino acids. CDR3 DNA: TGTGCCAGCAGTTTATGGGAACCGGGACAGGGTTACTACGAGCAGTACTTC. It specifies CASSLWEPGQGYYEQYF.

A few counts support this clone. The V call is TRBV27, the J call TRBJ1-6, with 7 bases that match TRBD1. The length of the CDR3 is 16 residues. Trimming cost V 1 base and J 6 bases; bases outside gene matches: 6. Looked up from germline, CDR1 is MNHEY and CDR2 is SMNVEV (reference sequence). The CDR3 protein is CASSLYGTVINSPLHF. CDR3 bases: TGTGCCAGCAGTTTATATGGGACAGTAATTAATTCACCCCTCCACTTT.

The genes are TRBV29-1 and TRBJ1-1; a possible D gene is TRBD1 (5 bases). This CDR3 contains 15 residues. V was trimmed by 1 base and J by 3 bases, leaving 15 bases between them. Germline V CDR1 and CDR2: SQVTM, ANQGSEA. CDR3 sequence: CSVEGSPGHYTEAFF. The CDR3 DNA sequence: TGCAGCGTTGAAGGGTCTCCAGGGCATTACACTGAAGCTTTCTTT.

This clone appeared a few times. This same CDR3 is encoded by further DNA sequences in the sample. The chain carries TRBV9 and TRBJ2-3; D is ambiguous. This CDR3 region has 14 residues. V was trimmed by 3 bases and J by 0 bases, leaving 8 bases between them. The germline gives CDR1 SGDLS, CDR2 YYNGEE. The CDR3 loop is CASSALESTDTQYF. CDR3 DNA: TGTGCCAGCAGCGCCCTAGAAAGCACAGATACGCAGTATTTT.

The rearrangement uses TRBV28 and TRBJ1-2; D is uncertain. Per germline, CDR1 MDHEN and CDR2 SYDVKM. Trimming took off 3 bases at V and 8 bases at J, with 13 bases between the two ends. This CDR3 is 13 amino acids long. CDR3 nucleotide sequence: TGTGCCAGCAGTTTTCAGGCACCCCCCGGCTACACCTTC. It encodes CASSFQAPPGYTF.

The rearrangement uses TRBV2 and TRBJ1-6; 8 positions match TRBD1. Trimming cost V 5 bases and J 3 bases; bases outside gene matches: 6. The germline V gene has CDR1 SNHLY and CDR2 FYNNEI. The CDR3 consists of 16 residues. DNA for the CDR3: TGTGCCAGCAGTCAAGAAGGACAGGGCTATAATTCACCCCTCCACTTT. It translates to CASSQEGQGYNSPLHF.

The table lists this clone with a few counts. The chain joins TRBV5-4 to TRBJ1-1; 7 nucleotides match TRBD1. The J segment lost 1 base and the V segment lost 4 bases, leaving 10 bases of the junction unmatched. Germline CDR1 is SGHNT and CDR2 is YYREEE (reference sequence). The CDR3 totals 16 residues. In DNA form, the CDR3 reads TGTGCCAGCAGCACCGAGACAGGGTTCGCGAACACTGAAGCTTTCTTT. Residues: CASSTETGFANTEAFF.

The chain uses TRBV11-3 and TRBJ1-2; 8 bases match TRBD1. Germline assignment: CDR1 SGHNT and CDR2 YENEEA. V shed 3 bases and J 8 bases; nucleotides not matched to a gene: 11. The CDR3 has 15 amino acids. CDR3 region: CASSFRQGTSGGYTF. The CDR3 bases are TGTGCCAGCAGCTTCCGACAGGGGACTTCGGGAGGCTACACCTTC. The whole variable domain, remainder taken from reference TRBV11-3 and TRBJ1-2, is EAGVVQSPRYKIIEKKQPVAFWCNPISGHNTLYWYLQNLGQGPELLIRYENEEAVDDSQLPKDRFSAERLKGVDSTLKIQPAELGDSAVYLCASSFRQGTSGGYTFGSGTRLTVV.

This chain uses TRBV6-5 with TRBJ2-7; TRBD1 matches at 7 bases. Germline CDR1 MNHEY, CDR2 SVGAGI. The CDR3 spans 14 residues. J was trimmed by 2 bases and V by 7 bases; bases with no gene match: 8. The CDR3 here is CASTMDRPPYEQYF. DNA for the CDR3: TGTGCCAGCACCATGGACAGGCCGCCCTACGAGCAGTACTTC.

The J gene is TRBJ1-4, the V gene TRBV5-1; the D gene is possibly TRBD1 (5 bases). The CDR3 length is 13 residues. Germline CDR1 reads SGHRS; CDR2 reads YFSETQ. V lost 5 bases, J lost 5 bases, and 10 bases lay in between. CDR3 coding DNA: TGCGCCAGCAGACGGGGGGAGAATGAAAAACTGTTTTTT. Protein: CASRRGENEKLFF.

The chain recombines TRBV9 with TRBJ2-3, with TRBD1 matching 7 bases. This CDR3 is built from 15 residues. J was trimmed by 2 bases and V by 4 bases; bases with no gene match: 7. Germline V CDR1 and CDR2: SGDLS, YYNGEE. The CDR3 DNA is TGTGCCAGCAGCATCCGGACAGGATACACAGATACGCAGTATTTT. Encoded protein: CASSIRTGYTDTQYF.

The rearrangement uses TRBV24-1 and TRBJ2-1; unclear D gene. Trimming shortened V by 3 bases and J by 7 bases, and 15 bases separated the two germline ends. The germline gives CDR1 KGHDR, CDR2 SFDVKD. The CDR3 runs to 15 residues. The DNA for the CDR3 is TGTGCCACCAGTGATCCAAGAGGTAGTAATAATGAGCAGTTCTTC. This sequence encodes CATSDPRGSNNEQFF.

This chain uses TRBV7-9 with TRBJ2-5; 13 bases are a match to TRBD2. The CDR3 contains 16 residues. Germline V lookup: CDR1 SEHNR, CDR2 FQNEAQ (reference sequence). V lost 4 bases, J lost 4 bases, and 6 bases stayed unmatched. The DNA for the CDR3 is TGTGCCAGCAGCTCCGGACTAGCGGGAGTGGCAGAGACCCAGTACTTC. Protein: CASSSGLAGVAETQYF.

The chain combines TRBV11-3 with TRBJ2-7; 9 bases map to TRBD2. The J segment lost 9 bases and the V segment lost 4 bases, leaving 10 bases of the junction unmatched. CDR1 is SGHNT, CDR2 YENEEA, per germline. The CDR3 is made up of 14 amino acids. The CDR3 spells CASSSGLAGGWQYF. CDR3 DNA sequence: TGTGCCAGCAGCTCGGGACTAGCTGGCGGTTGGCAGTACTTC.